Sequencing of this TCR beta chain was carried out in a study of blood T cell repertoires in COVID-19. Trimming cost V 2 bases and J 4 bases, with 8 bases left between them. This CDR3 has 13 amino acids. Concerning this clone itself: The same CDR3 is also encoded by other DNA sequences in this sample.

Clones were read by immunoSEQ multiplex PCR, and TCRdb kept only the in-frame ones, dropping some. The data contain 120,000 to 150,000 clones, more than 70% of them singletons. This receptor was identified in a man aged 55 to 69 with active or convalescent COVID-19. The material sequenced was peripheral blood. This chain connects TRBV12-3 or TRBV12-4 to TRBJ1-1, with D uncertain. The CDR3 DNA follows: TGTGCCAGCAGTTTACGTGGGAGCACTGAAGCTTTCTTT. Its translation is CASSLRGSTEAFF.